This T cell receptor beta chain was sequenced for a study of blood T cell repertoires in COVID-19. As for the study in general: Material from acute and convalescent COVID-19 was sourced from the United States, Italy and Spain. The analysed material was cDNA or gDNA that came from T cells, B-cell-depleted T cells, or PBMCs.

Unmatched junction bases numbered 7, after V lost 3 bases and J lost 0 bases. The CDR3 has 16 residues. Germline CDR1 is GTSNPN and CDR2 is SVGIG (reference sequence). Authors' data handling: By means of reference gene primer amplification, nucleated cell counts were estimated. Assay used: immunoSEQ multiplex PCR; TCRdb lists only in-frame clones, some missing. The V and J calls and the clone size are those of that table, but D and trimming were determined from the DNA. The data show 120,000 or so clones, 65% to 90% seen once. The source of this sequence is a man aged 80 or over with active or convalescent COVID-19. The sequenced sample was peripheral blood. The V call is TRBV30, the J call TRBJ1-5, with TRBD1 matching 8 bases. The CDR3 region is CAWRHRGRNSNQPQHF. The CDR3 bases are TGTGCCTGGAGACACAGGGGGAGGAATAGCAATCAGCCCCAGCATTTT.